One sample yielded the 13 T cell receptor beta chains listed below, sequenced in a study of T cell changes during pregnancy in multiple sclerosis. Sequencing was performed with immunoSEQ multiplex PCR; in TCRdb, only in-frame clones are kept and a portion is missing. This table has some 37,000 clones, roughly 92% appearing once. Specimen: CD4+ T cells from peripheral blood mononuclear cells, collected before pregnancy. These receptors were collected from a female donor with multiple sclerosis, enrolled in a pregnancy study.

V is TRBV28 and J is TRBJ1-5, with 9 bases identical to TRBD1. This CDR3 spans 14 amino acids. V lost 5 bases, J lost 6 bases, and 5 bases stayed unmatched. Germline V gene lookup returns CDR1 MDHEN and CDR2 SYDVKM. The CDR3 loop is CASSPGQGSQPQHF. For the CDR3, the DNA is TGTGCCAGCAGTCCCGGACAGGGGAGTCAGCCCCAGCATTTT.

The chain couples TRBV2 to TRBJ2-6; 13 nucleotides match TRBD2. V was clipped by 6 bases and J by 0 bases; unmatched bases: 11. The CDR3 sequence is 20 residues long. Germline V gene data show CDR1 as SNHLY and CDR2 as FYNNEI. CDR3 in DNA: TGTGCCAGCAGCATCCGTCAGACTAGCGGGAGGCGCTCTGGGGCCAACGTCCTGACTTTC. Translating gives CASSIRQTSGRRSGANVLTF. Looking up the rest from reference TRBV2 and TRBJ2-6 gives the full variable domain: EPEVTQTPSHQVTQMGQEVILRCVPISNHLYFYWYRQILGQKVEFLVSFYNNEISEKSEIFDDQFSVERPDGSNFTLKIRSTKLEDSAMYFCASSIRQTSGRRSGANVLTFGAGSRLTVL.

V gene TRBV6-6 combines with J gene TRBJ2-3, with 7 bases aligning to TRBD2. This CDR3 has 14 amino acids. From germline, CDR1 is MNHNY and CDR2 SVGAGI (reference sequence). The ends lost 4 bases at V and 0 bases at J; junction bases unmatched: 1. The CDR3 sequence is CASSSTSSTDTQYF. Written as DNA, the CDR3 is TGTGCCAGCAGTTCGACTAGCAGCACAGATACGCAGTATTTT.

The CDR3, as DNA: TGTGCCAGCAGCTACCACCGGGACAGAGGGCACAATGAGCAGTTCTTC. Translation gives CASSYHRDRGHNEQFF. This rearrangement joins TRBV7-9 to TRBJ2-1; TRBD1 aligns across 7 bases. From germline, CDR1 is SEHNR and CDR2 FQNEAQ (reference sequence). The V gene end was trimmed by 4 bases and the J gene end by 5 bases; junction bases not matched to a gene: 11. The CDR3 has 16 amino acids.

CDR3 in amino acids: CASSTLWGEETQYF. CDR3 coding DNA: TGTGCCAGTAGTACCCTTTGGGGCGAAGAGACCCAGTACTTC. The rearrangement uses TRBV19 and TRBJ2-5, with a possible D match to TRBD1 (5 bases). The CDR3 spans 14 residues. The V end lost 4 bases, the J end lost 3 bases, and 12 bases lay between the germline ends. Germline V gene sequence: CDR1 LNHDA, CDR2 SQIVND (reference sequence).

This clone has a handful of counts. The rearrangement uses TRBV9 and TRBJ2-7, with D perhaps TRBD2 (5 bases). The germline V and J ends were trimmed by 0 bases and 3 bases, with 7 bases remaining between them. Germline V gives CDR1 SGDLS, CDR2 YYNGEE. This CDR3 is built from 13 residues. The DNA of the CDR3 is TGTGCCAGCAGCGTAGACGCGGGCTACGAGCAGTACTTC. The encoded protein is CASSVDAGYEQYF.

The CDR3 loop is CASSAGTDSYEQYF. The CDR3 DNA sequence: TGTGCCAGCAGCGCAGGGACAGATTCCTACGAGCAGTACTTC. The genes are TRBV9 and TRBJ2-7; 7 nucleotides match TRBD1. Germline V gives CDR1 SGDLS, CDR2 YYNGEE. Losses at the gene ends were 3 bases for V and 1 base for J; bases not matched to a gene: 4. The CDR3 totals 14 residues.

The chain carries TRBV9 and TRBJ1-2; 11 positions match TRBD1. CDR1 and CDR2 from the germline V gene are SGDLS and YYNGEE. V shed 2 bases and J 8 bases; nucleotides not matched to a gene: 11. The length of the CDR3 is 16 residues. The CDR3 here is CASSVGGQGAMGGYTF. The CDR3 region has the DNA TGTGCCAGCAGCGTTGGTGGACAGGGGGCGATGGGGGGCTACACCTTC.

This clone was detected only once. The J gene is TRBJ2-2, the V gene TRBV15; D remains ambiguous. Germline V gene sequence: CDR1 LNHNV, CDR2 YYDKDF (reference sequence). The CDR3 runs 15 residues. V lost 0 bases, J lost 5 bases, and 10 bases lay in between. Here the CDR3 DNA reads TGTGCCACCAGCAGAGATGGTACTTCTACCGGGGAGCTGTTTTTT. Protein product: CATSRDGTSTGELFF.

CDR3 in amino acids: CATSRDDEQYF. The CDR3 DNA sequence: TGTGCCACCAGCAGAGACGACGAGCAGTACTTC. The chain is built from TRBV15 and TRBJ2-7; D is unclear. From germline, CDR1 is LNHNV and CDR2 YYDKDF (reference sequence). The CDR3 runs 11 residues. Trimming stripped 0 bases from V and 5 bases from J, with 2 bases between.

This sequence joins TRBV28 and TRBJ2-6; TRBD2 agrees at 8 bases. Unmatched junction bases numbered 6, after V lost 8 bases and J lost 0 bases. The CDR3 is 16 residues long. Germline loops: CDR1 MDHEN, CDR2 SYDVKM. The chain's CDR3 is CASRSSGVSGANVLTF. The CDR3 nucleotides read TGTGCCAGCCGCAGTAGCGGGGTCTCTGGGGCCAACGTCCTGACTTTC.

J is TRBJ2-3 and V is TRBV5-6, with 10 bases matching TRBD2. The junction had 6 bases not matched to a gene; V was cut back by 1 base and J by 4 bases. CDR3 length: 16 residues. CDR1 SGHDT and CDR2 YYEEEE come from the germline V gene. The CDR3 sequence: CASSLRASGRADTQYF. As DNA, the CDR3 is TGTGCCAGCAGCTTGCGGGCTAGCGGGAGAGCAGATACGCAGTATTTT.

This chain joins TRBV7-6 and TRBJ2-1; no reliable D call. The CDR3 contains 14 residues. Trimming pared 5 bases from V and 9 bases from J, leaving 17 bases between. Per germline, CDR1 SGHVS and CDR2 FNYEAQ. The CDR3 DNA reads as TGTGCCAGCAGCCGTTGGGCCTTGGGTTCTGAGCAGTTCTTC. The encoded protein is CASSRWALGSEQFF.